This TCR beta chain was identified during a study of tumor-infiltrating lymphocytes in primary liver carcinoma. Starting from 450 to 500 ng of total RNA, TCR beta cDNA was produced with a primer in the constant region. Amplification in three nested multiplex PCR rounds with slightly modified ARM-PCR gave rise to TCR beta libraries. TCRdb reprocessed the multiplex PCR reads with MiXCR, giving one entry per CDR3 protein. In the table there are 300,000 to 400,000 distinct CDR3 sequences, almost 65% of which are singletons. This clonotype turned up a few times. What it recognizes is unknown. Study-wide points: Top-250-clone fractions were significantly higher in tumors than in blood (p = 0.039). The study found tumor-adjacent and tumor-blood pairs overlapped less than tumor region pairs.

Extraction also yielded germline DNA, while blood RNA was obtained from unsorted whole blood. Chronic HBV infection was present in the patients, who were treatment-naive. The receptor's source is a man between 35 and 55 years old with primary liver carcinoma and hepatitis B virus infection. The sample was peripheral blood.

The CDR3 protein is CASSQGQGVIQETQYF. The DNA of the CDR3 is TGTGCCAGCAGCCAAGGACAGGGGGTAATTCAAGAGACCCAGTACTTC. V is TRBV11-1 and J is TRBJ2-5; TRBD1 aligns across 10 bases. V shed 5 bases and J 2 bases; nucleotides not matched to a gene: 8. Germline CDR1 and CDR2: SGHAT and FQDESV (reference sequence). The CDR3 loop spans 16 amino acids.